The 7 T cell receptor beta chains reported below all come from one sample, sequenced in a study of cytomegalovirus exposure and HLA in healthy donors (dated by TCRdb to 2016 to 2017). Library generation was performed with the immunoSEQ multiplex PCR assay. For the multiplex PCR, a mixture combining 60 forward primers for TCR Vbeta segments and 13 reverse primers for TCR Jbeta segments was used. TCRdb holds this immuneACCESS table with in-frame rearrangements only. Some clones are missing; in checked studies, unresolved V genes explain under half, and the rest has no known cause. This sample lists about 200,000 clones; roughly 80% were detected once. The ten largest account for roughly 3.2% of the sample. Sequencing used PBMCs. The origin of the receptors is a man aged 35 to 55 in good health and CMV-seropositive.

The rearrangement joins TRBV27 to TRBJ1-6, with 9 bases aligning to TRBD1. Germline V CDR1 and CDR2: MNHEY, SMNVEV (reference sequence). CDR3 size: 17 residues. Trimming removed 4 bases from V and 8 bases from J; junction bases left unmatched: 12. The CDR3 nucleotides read TGTGCCAGCAGTTCCACATCGGGGACAGGGTTTTATTCACCCCTCCACTTT. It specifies CASSSTSGTGFYSPLHF.

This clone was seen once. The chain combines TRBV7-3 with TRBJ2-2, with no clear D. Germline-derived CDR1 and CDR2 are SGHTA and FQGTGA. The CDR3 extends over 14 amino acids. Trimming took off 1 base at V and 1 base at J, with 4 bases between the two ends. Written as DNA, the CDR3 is TGTGCCAGCAGCTTAAGCGTGAACACCGGGGAGCTGTTTTTT. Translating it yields CASSLSVNTGELFF.

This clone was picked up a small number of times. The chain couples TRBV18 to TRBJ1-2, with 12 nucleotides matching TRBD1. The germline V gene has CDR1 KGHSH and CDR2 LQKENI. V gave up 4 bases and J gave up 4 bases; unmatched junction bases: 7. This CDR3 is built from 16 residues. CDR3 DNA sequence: TGTGCCAGCTCACTCACCGGGACAGGGGGCAGCTATGGCTACACCTTC. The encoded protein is CASSLTGTGGSYGYTF.

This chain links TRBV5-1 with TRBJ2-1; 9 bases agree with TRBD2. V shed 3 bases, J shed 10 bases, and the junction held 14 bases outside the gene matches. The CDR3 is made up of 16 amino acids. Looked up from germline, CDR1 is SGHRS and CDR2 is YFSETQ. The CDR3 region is CASSWPSGTATPEQFF. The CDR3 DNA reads TGCGCCAGCAGCTGGCCTAGCGGGACTGCCACGCCCGAGCAGTTCTTC.

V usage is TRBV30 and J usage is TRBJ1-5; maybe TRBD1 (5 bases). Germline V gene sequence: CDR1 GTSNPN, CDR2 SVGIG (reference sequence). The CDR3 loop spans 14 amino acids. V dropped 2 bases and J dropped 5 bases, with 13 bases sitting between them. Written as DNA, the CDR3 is TGTGCCTGGAGTCACAGTGGGGGGGATCAGCCCCAGCATTTT. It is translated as CAWSHSGGDQPQHF.

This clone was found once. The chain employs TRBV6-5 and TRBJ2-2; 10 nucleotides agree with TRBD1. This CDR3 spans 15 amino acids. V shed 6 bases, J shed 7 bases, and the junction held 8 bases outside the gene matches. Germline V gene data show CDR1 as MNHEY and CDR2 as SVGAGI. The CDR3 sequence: CASRRGQGGVGELFF. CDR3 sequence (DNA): TGTGCCAGCAGACGTGGACAGGGGGGGGTCGGGGAGCTGTTTTTT.

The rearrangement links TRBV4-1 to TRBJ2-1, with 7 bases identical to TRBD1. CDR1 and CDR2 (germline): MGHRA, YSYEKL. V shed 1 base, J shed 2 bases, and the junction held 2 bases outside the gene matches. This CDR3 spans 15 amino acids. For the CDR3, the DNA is TGCGCCAGCAGCCAAGGGACAGGACCCTACAATGAGCAGTTCTTC. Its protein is CASSQGTGPYNEQFF.